The 3 T cell receptor beta chains reported below all come from one sample, sequenced in a study of cytomegalovirus exposure and HLA in healthy donors. Use of 60 Vbeta and 13 Jbeta primers characterized the PCR. Generated by immunoSEQ multiplex PCR, the TCRdb table keeps only in-frame clones and is missing some. Of 200,000 or so clones in the sample, 60% to 80% were seen once. The sequencing sample was made of PBMCs. Receptors were obtained from a man aged 18 to 29 in good health and CMV-seronegative.

The gene calls are TRBV5-1 and TRBJ2-5; 9 bases fit TRBD1. The CDR3 contains 15 residues. Germline V gives CDR1 SGHRS, CDR2 YFSETQ. Trimming took 3 bases from V and 3 from J; bases not matched to a gene: 6. This chain's CDR3 is CASSWGQGTEETQYF. CDR3 DNA sequence: TGCGCCAGCAGCTGGGGACAGGGCACGGAAGAGACCCAGTACTTC.

J is TRBJ2-3 and V is TRBV13; 9 nucleotides match TRBD1. The ends lost 3 bases at V and 5 bases at J; junction bases unmatched: 3. The CDR3 spans 14 residues. Per the germline V gene, CDR1 is PRHDT and CDR2 is FYEKMQ (reference sequence). The CDR3 nucleotides read TGTGCCAGCAGCTTTACAGGGGGCGTAGATACGCAGTATTTT. This codes for CASSFTGGVDTQYF.

This chain connects TRBV7-2 to TRBJ2-7; 10 nucleotides agree with TRBD2. The CDR3 has 16 residues. V lost 5 bases and J lost 2; bases outside the gene matches: 9. Germline CDR1 reads SGHTA; CDR2 reads FQGNSA. CDR3 sequence reads: CASSRGLALDPYEQYF. The CDR3 DNA reads TGTGCCAGCAGCCGGGGACTAGCGCTTGATCCCTACGAGCAGTACTTC.